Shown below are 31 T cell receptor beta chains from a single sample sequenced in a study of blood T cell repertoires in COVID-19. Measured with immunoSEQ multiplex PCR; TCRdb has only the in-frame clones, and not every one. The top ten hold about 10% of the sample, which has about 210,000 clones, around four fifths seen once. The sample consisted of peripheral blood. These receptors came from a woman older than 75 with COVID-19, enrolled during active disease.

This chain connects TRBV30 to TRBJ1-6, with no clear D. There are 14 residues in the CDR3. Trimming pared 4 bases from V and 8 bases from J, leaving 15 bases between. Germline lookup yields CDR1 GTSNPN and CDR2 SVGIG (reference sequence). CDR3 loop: CAWKWSSSDSPLHF. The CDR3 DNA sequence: TGTGCCTGGAAGTGGAGCTCCTCGGATTCACCCCTCCACTTT.

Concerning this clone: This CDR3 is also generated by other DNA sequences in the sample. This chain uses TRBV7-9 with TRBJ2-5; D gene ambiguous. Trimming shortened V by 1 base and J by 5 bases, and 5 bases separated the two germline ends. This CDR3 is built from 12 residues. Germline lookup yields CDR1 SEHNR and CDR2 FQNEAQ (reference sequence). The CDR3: CASSLVSETQYF. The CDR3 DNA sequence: TGTGCCAGCAGCTTAGTGAGTGAGACCCAGTACTTC. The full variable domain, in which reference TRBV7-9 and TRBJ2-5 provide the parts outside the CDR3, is DTGVSQNPRHKITKRGQNVTFRCDPISEHNRLYWYRQTLGQGPEFLTYFQNEAQLEKSRLLSDRFSAERPKGSFSTLEIQRTEQGDSAMYLCASSLVSETQYFGPGTRLLVL.

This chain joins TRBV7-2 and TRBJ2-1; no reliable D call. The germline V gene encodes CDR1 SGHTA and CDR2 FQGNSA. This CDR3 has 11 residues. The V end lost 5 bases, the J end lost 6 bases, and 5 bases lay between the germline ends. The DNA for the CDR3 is TGTGCCAGCAGCCTCCTCAATGAGCAGTTCTTC. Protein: CASSLLNEQFF.

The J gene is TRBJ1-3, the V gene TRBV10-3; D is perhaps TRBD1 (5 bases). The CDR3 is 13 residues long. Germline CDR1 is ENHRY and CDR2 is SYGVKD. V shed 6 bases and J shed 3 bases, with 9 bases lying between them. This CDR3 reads CAISQGNGNTIYF. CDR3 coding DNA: TGTGCCATCAGCCAGGGTAATGGAAACACCATATATTTT.

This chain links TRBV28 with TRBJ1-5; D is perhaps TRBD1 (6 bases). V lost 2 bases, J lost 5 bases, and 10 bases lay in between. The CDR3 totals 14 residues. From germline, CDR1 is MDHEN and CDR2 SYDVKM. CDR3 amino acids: CASSLQGIYQPQHF. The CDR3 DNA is TGTGCCAGCAGTTTACAGGGGATTTATCAGCCCCAGCATTTT.

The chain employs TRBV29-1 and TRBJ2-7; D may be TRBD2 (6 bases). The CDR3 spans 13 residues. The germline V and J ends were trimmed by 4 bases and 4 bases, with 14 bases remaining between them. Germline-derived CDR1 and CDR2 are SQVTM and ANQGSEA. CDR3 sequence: CSVVGGFGYEQYF. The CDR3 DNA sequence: TGCAGCGTTGTTGGAGGGTTTGGGTACGAGCAGTACTTC.

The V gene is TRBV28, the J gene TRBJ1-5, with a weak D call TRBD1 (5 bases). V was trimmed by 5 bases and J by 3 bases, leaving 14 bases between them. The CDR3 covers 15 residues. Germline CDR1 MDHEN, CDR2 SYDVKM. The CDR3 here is CASSPSDTYNQPQHF. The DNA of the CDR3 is TGTGCCAGCAGTCCCTCGGACACCTACAATCAGCCCCAGCATTTT.

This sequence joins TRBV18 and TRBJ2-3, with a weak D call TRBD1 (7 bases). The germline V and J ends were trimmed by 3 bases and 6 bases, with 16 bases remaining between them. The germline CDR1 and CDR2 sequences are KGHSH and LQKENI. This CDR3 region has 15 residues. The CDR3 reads CASSPQGGSKDTQYF. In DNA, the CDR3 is TGTGCCAGCTCACCGCAGGGGGGTAGTAAGGATACGCAGTATTTT. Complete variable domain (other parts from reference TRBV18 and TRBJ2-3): NAGVMQNPRHLVRRRGQEARLRCSPMKGHSHVYWYRQLPEEGLKFMVYLQKENIIDESGMPKERFSAEFPKEGPSILRIQQVVRGDSAAYFCASSPQGGSKDTQYFGPGTRLTVL.

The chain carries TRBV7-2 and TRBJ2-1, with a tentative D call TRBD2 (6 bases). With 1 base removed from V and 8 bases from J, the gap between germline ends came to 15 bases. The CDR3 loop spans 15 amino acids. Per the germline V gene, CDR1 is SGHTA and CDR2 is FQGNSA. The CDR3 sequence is CASSLGGGTSYEQFF. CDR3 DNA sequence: TGTGCCAGCAGCTTAGGTGGAGGGACCTCCTATGAGCAGTTCTTC.

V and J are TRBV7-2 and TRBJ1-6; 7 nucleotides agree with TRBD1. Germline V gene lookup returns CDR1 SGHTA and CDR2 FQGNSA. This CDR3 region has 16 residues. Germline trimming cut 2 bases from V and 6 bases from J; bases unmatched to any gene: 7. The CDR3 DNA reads TGTGCCAGCAGCTTATTTAGGACAGGCGCTAATTCACCCCTCCACTTT. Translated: CASSLFRTGANSPLHF.

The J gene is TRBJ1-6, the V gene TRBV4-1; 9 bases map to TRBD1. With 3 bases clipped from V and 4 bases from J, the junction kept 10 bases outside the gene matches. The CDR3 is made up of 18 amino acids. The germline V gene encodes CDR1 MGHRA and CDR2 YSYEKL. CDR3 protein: CASSQVPGQGNYNSPLHF. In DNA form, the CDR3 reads TGCGCCAGCAGCCAGGTGCCGGGACAGGGTAATTATAATTCACCCCTCCACTTT.

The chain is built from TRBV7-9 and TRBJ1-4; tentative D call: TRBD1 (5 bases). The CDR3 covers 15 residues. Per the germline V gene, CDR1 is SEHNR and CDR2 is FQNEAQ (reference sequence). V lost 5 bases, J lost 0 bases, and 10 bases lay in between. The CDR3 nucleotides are TGTGCCAGCAGCAGCACAGGCACAACTAATGAAAAACTGTTTTTT. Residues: CASSSTGTTNEKLFF. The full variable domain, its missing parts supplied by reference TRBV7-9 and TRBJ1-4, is DTGVSQNPRHKITKRGQNVTFRCDPISEHNRLYWYRQTLGQGPEFLTYFQNEAQLEKSRLLSDRFSAERPKGSFSTLEIQRTEQGDSAMYLCASSSTGTTNEKLFFGSGTQLSVL.

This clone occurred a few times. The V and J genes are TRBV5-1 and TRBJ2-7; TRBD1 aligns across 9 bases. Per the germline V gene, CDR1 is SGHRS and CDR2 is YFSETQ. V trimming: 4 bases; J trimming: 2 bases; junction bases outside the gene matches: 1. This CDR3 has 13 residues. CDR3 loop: CASSRDRAYEQYF. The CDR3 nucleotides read TGCGCCAGCAGCCGGGACAGGGCCTACGAGCAGTACTTC. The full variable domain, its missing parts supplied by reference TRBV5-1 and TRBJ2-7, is KAGVTQTPRYLIKTRGQQVTLSCSPISGHRSVSWYQQTPGQGLQFLFEYFSETQRNKGNFPGRFSGRQFSNSRSEMNVSTLELGDSALYLCASSRDRAYEQYFGPGTRLTVT.

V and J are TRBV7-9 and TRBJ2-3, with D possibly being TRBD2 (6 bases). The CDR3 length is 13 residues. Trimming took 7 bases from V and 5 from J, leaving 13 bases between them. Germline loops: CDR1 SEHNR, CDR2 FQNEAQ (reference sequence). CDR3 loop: CASTVHGGDTQYF. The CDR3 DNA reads TGTGCCAGCACCGTTCACGGGGGAGATACGCAGTATTTT.

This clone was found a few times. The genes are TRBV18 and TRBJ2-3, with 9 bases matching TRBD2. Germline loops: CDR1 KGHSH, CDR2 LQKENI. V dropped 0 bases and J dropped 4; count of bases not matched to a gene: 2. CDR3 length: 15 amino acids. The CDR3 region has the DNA TGTGCCAGCTCACCACCTAGCGGGGGCCCAGATACGCAGTATTTT. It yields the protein CASSPPSGGPDTQYF. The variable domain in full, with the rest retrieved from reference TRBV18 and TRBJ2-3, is NAGVMQNPRHLVRRRGQEARLRCSPMKGHSHVYWYRQLPEEGLKFMVYLQKENIIDESGMPKERFSAEFPKEGPSILRIQQVVRGDSAAYFCASSPPSGGPDTQYFGPGTRLTVL.

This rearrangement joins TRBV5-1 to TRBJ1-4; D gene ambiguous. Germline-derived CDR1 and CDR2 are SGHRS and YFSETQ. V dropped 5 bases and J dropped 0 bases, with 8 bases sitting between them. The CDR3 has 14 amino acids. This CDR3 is CASRNTPTNEKLFF. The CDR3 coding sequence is TGCGCCAGCAGAAATACTCCAACTAATGAAAAACTGTTTTTT.

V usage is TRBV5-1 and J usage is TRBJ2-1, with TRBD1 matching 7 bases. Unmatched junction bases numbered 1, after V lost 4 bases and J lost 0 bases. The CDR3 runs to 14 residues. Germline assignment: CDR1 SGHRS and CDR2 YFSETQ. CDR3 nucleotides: TGCGCCAGCAGCAGGGACAGCTCCTACAATGAGCAGTTCTTC. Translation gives CASSRDSSYNEQFF.

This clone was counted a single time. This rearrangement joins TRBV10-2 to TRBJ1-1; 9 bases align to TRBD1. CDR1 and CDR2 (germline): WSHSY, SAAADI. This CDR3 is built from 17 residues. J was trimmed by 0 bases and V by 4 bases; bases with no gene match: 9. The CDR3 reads CASSGPGQGLMNTEAFF. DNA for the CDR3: TGCGCCAGCAGTGGACCGGGACAGGGTTTGATGAACACTGAAGCTTTCTTT.

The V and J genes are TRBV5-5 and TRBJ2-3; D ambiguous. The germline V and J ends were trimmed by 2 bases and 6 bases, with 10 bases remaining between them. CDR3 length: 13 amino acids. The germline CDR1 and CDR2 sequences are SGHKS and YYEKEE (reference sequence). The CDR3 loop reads CASSLETSDTQYF. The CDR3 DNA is TGTGCCAGCAGCTTAGAAACGAGTGATACGCAGTATTTT.

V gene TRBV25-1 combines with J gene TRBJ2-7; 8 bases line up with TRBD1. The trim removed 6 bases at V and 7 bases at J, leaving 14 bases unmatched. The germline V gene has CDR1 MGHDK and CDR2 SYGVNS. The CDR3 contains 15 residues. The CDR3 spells CASRGRSRGLREQYF. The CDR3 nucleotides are TGTGCCAGCAGGGGAAGGTCCAGGGGGCTAAGGGAGCAGTACTTC.

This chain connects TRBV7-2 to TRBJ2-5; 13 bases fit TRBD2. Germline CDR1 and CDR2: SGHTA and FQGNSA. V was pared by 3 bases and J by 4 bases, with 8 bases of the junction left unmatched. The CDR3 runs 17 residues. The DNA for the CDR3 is TGTGCCAGCAGCTTGGGACTAGCGGGGACCCTAGGAGAGACCCAGTACTTC. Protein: CASSLGLAGTLGETQYF. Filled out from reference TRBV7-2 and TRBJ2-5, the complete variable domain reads GAGVSQSPSNKVTEKGKDVELRCDPISGHTALYWYRQSLGQGLEFLIYFQGNSAPDKSGLPSDRFSAERTGGSVSTLTIQRTQQEDSAVYLCASSLGLAGTLGETQYFGPGTRLLVL.

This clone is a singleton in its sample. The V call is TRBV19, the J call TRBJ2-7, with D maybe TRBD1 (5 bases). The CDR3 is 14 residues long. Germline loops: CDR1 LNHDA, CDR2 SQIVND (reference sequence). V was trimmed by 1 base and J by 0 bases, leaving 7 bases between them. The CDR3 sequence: CASSIAQGSYEQYF. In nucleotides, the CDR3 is TGTGCCAGTAGTATAGCCCAGGGCTCCTACGAGCAGTACTTC.

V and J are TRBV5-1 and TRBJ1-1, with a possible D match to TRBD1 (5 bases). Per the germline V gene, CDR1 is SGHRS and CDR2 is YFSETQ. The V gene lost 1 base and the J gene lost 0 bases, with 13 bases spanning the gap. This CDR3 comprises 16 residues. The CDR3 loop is CASSLRQGWMNTEAFF. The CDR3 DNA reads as TGCGCCAGCAGCTTGCGTCAGGGCTGGATGAACACTGAAGCTTTCTTT.

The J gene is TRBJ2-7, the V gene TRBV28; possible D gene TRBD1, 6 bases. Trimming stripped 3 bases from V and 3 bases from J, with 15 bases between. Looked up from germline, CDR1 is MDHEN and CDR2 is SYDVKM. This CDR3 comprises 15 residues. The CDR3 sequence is CASSLSPGHLYEQYF. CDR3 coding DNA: TGTGCCAGCAGTTTGTCCCCGGGACATCTCTACGAGCAGTACTTC.

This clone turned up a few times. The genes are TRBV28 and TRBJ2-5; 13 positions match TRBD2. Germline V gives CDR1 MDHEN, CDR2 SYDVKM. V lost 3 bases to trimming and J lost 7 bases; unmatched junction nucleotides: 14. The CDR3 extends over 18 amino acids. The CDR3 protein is CASSFTRTSGGRPRTQYF. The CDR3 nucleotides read TGTGCCAGCAGTTTTACCAGGACTAGCGGGGGAAGACCAAGGACCCAGTACTTC.

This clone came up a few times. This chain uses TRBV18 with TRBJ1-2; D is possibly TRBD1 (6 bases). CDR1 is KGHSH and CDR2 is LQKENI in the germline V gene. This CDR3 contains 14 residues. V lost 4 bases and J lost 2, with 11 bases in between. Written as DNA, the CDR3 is TGTGCCAGCTCACGGGCACAGGGCAACTATGGCTACACCTTC. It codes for CASSRAQGNYGYTF.

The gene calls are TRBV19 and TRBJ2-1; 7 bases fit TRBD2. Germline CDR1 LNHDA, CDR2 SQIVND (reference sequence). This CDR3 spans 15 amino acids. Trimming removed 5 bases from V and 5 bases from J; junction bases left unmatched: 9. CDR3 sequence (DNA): TGTGCCAGTAGTGTGGGGCTAGCGGTGAACAATGAGCAGTTCTTC. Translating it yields CASSVGLAVNNEQFF.

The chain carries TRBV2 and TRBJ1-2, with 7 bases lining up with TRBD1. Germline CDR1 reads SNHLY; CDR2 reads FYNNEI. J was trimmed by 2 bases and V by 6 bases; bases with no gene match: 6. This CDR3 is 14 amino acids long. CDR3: CASRAGQLNYGYTF. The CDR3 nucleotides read TGTGCCAGCAGGGCGGGACAGCTGAACTATGGCTACACCTTC. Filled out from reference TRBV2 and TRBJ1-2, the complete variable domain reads EPEVTQTPSHQVTQMGQEVILRCVPISNHLYFYWYRQILGQKVEFLVSFYNNEISEKSEIFDDQFSVERPDGSNFTLKIRSTKLEDSAMYFCASRAGQLNYGYTFGSGTRLTVV.

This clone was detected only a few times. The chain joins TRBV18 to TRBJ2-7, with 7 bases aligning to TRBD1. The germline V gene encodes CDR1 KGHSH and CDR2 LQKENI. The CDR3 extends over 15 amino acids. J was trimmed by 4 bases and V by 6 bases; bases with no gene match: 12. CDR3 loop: CASSQGQERGYEQYF. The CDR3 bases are TGTGCCAGCTCTCAAGGACAGGAAAGGGGGTACGAGCAGTACTTC.

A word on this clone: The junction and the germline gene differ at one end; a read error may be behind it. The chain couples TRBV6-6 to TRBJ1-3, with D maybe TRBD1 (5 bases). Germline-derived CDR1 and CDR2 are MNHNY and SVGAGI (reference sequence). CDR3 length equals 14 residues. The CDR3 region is CASRQDEIGDTIYF. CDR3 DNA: TGTGCCAGCAGACAGGATGAAATTGGAGACACCATATATTTT.

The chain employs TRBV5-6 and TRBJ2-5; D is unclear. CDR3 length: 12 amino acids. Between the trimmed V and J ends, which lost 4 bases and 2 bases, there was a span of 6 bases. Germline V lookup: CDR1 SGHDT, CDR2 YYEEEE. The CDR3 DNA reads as TGTGCCAGCAGCCGGTCACAAGAGACCCAGTACTTC. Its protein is CASSRSQETQYF.